The table lists the clone carrying this TCR beta chain with many counts. As yet, its antigen is unknown. Time point denoted: sample taken at primary tumor resection. The cohort: 70 to 75 early-stage, untreated non-small cell lung cancer patients. Unsorted whole RNA of tumor, nontumor lung or frozen PBMC was sequenced. This specimen belongs to a study of spatial heterogeneity in lung cancer. Study overall: The study consistently detected more beta-chain than alpha-chain sequences.

From the 5' RACE reads, TCRdb called clonotypes with MiXCR, one entry per CDR3 protein. The sample carries nearly 80,000 distinct CDR3 sequences, under 8.5% recorded once. Study-wide findings and caveats: Resection blood, more than follow-up blood, showed ubiquitous expanded tumor TCRs.

The germline gives CDR1 DFQATT, CDR2 SNEGSKA (reference sequence). The CDR3 has 13 amino acids. Trimming at V came to 1 base and at J to 8 bases, leaving 3 bases not matched to a gene. The source was PBMCs, collected at surgery. The V and J genes are TRBV20-1 and TRBJ2-4; 9 bases fit TRBD1. The source of this sequence is a male donor with early-stage non-small cell lung cancer. The CDR3 nucleotides are TGCAGTGCTAGAGTCGGACAGGGGTACATTCAGTACTTC. Translated, it gives CSARVGQGYIQYF.